The 30 T cell receptor beta chains below were found in one sample sequenced in a study of blood T cell repertoires in COVID-19. Assay used: immunoSEQ multiplex PCR; TCRdb lists only in-frame clones, some missing. The sample lists roughly 250,000 clones, about 86% seen once, with roughly 3.5% in the top ten. Sequencing was done on a sample of PBMCs or T cells enriched from blood (not recorded which). These receptors came from a woman aged 40 to 50 with acute COVID-19.

The genes are TRBV2 and TRBJ1-1, with 7 bases identical to TRBD1. With 5 bases clipped from V and 1 base from J, the junction kept 1 base outside the gene matches. The germline CDR1 and CDR2 sequences are SNHLY and FYNNEI. The CDR3 covers 13 residues. The CDR3 nucleotides read TGTGCCAGCAGTAACAGGGGGAACACTGAAGCTTTCTTT. It translates to CASSNRGNTEAFF.

The chain uses TRBV27 and TRBJ1-2; 7 bases are shared with TRBD1. The J segment lost 8 bases and the V segment lost 2 bases, leaving 11 bases of the junction unmatched. The length of the CDR3 is 15 residues. Germline CDR1 reads MNHEY; CDR2 reads SMNVEV (reference sequence). CDR3 in amino acids: CASSLTEQGLGGYTF. Here the CDR3 DNA reads TGTGCCAGCAGTTTAACAGAACAGGGGCTGGGGGGCTACACCTTC.

The chain has TRBV12-3 or TRBV12-4 and TRBJ1-2; D not certain. V was clipped by 4 bases and J by 8 bases, with 5 bases between them. CDR3 length: 10 residues. The chain's CDR3 is CASSSRGYTF. The CDR3 nucleotides are TGTGCCAGCAGTTCCCGGGGCTACACCTTC.

CDR3 in amino acids: CASSFAGGFGANVLTF. The CDR3 DNA follows: TGTGCCAGCAGTTTCGCAGGGGGTTTTGGGGCCAACGTCCTGACTTTC. This chain joins TRBV3-1 (or the pseudogene TRBV3-2) and TRBJ2-6; 7 bases are shared with TRBD1. This CDR3 is 16 amino acids long. With 6 bases clipped from V and 3 bases from J, the junction kept 8 bases outside the gene matches. Germline loops: CDR1 LGHDT, CDR2 YNNKEL (reference sequence).

The rearrangement uses TRBV7-6 and TRBJ2-7; D ambiguous. The CDR3 sequence is 14 residues long. Between the trimmed V and J ends, which lost 3 bases and 2 bases, there was a span of 11 bases. CDR1 is SGHVS and CDR2 is FNYEAQ in the germline V gene. The CDR3 bases are TGTGCCAGCAGCTTGGCAGGAACGGCCTACGAGCAGTACTTC. This translates into CASSLAGTAYEQYF.

V and J are TRBV5-4 and TRBJ2-6; tentatively, D is TRBD2 (7 bases). The germline CDR1 and CDR2 sequences are SGHNT and YYREEE (reference sequence). The V end lost 2 bases, the J end lost 0 bases, and 15 bases lay between the germline ends. The CDR3 runs 18 residues. The CDR3 sequence is CASSFGGALVSGANVLTF. The CDR3 DNA reads TGTGCCAGCAGCTTTGGGGGGGCGTTAGTCTCTGGGGCCAACGTCCTGACTTTC. Supplemented by reference TRBV5-4 and TRBJ2-6, the full variable domain reads ETGVTQSPTHLIKTRGQQVTLRCSSQSGHNTVSWYQQALGQGPQFIFQYYREEENGRGNFPPRFSGLQFPNYSSELNVNALELDDSALYLCASSFGGALVSGANVLTFGAGSRLTVL.

Only a few counts were recorded for this clone. This chain joins TRBV18 and TRBJ2-3; no reliable D call. This CDR3 region has 14 residues. The V and J ends lost 3 bases and 0 bases respectively, with 7 bases between them. Germline assignment: CDR1 KGHSH and CDR2 LQKENI. For the CDR3, the DNA is TGTGCCAGCTCACCCCCCCTAAGCACAGATACGCAGTATTTT. This codes for CASSPPLSTDTQYF.

This chain joins TRBV10-1 and TRBJ2-7; TRBD2 agrees at 11 bases. The germline CDR1 and CDR2 sequences are WNHNN and SYGVQD (reference sequence). J lost 1 base, V lost 6 bases, and 11 bases had no gene match. The CDR3 runs 17 residues. The CDR3 bases are TGCGCCAGCAGCGACTGGTCCGGGACTAGCGGTTCCTACGAGCAGTACTTC. The encoded protein is CASSDWSGTSGSYEQYF.

The V and J genes are TRBV24-1 and TRBJ2-2; 11 bases are shared with TRBD1. CDR1 is KGHDR, CDR2 SFDVKD, per germline. J was trimmed by 6 bases and V by 10 bases; bases with no gene match: 6. The CDR3 extends over 14 amino acids. CDR3 nucleotide sequence: TGTGCCACAAGCGGACAGGGGGCGTCCGGGGAGCTGTTTTTT. Translation: CATSGQGASGELFF.

The chain couples TRBV6-1 to TRBJ2-1, with TRBD2 matching 8 bases. After removal of 4 bases from V and 5 bases from J, the junction contained 13 bases not matched to a gene. In germline, CDR1 is MNHNS, CDR2 SASEGT. This CDR3 has 17 amino acids. The CDR3 DNA follows: TGTGCCAGCAGTGTGGTAGGGAGCGGGAGCCTAAACAATGAGCAGTTCTTC. Protein product: CASSVVGSGSLNNEQFF.

The CDR3 bases are TGTGCCAGCAGTTTACGGGCTAGCGGCAAGAATGAGCAGTTCTTC. Its protein product is CASSLRASGKNEQFF. V usage is TRBV6-5 and J usage is TRBJ2-1, with 7 bases that match TRBD2. V was pared by 4 bases and J by 7 bases, with 10 bases of the junction left unmatched. The germline V gene has CDR1 MNHEY and CDR2 SVGAGI. This CDR3 is built from 15 residues.

The chain combines TRBV6-2 or TRBV6-3 with TRBJ2-2, with 12 bases lining up with TRBD2. J gave up 8 bases and V 6 bases, and 1 base lay outside the gene matches. Germline V lookup: CDR1 MNHEY, CDR2 SVGEGT. This CDR3 contains 13 residues. CDR3: CASSGTSGGELFF. DNA of the CDR3: TGTGCCAGCAGCGGGACTAGCGGGGGGGAGCTGTTTTTT.

V is TRBV10-3 and J is TRBJ2-1; TRBD2 matches at 15 bases. This CDR3 region has 17 residues. V lost 0 bases and J lost 6; bases outside the gene matches: 3. Germline lookup yields CDR1 ENHRY and CDR2 SYGVKD. This chain's CDR3 is CAISESQGLAGGNEQFF. CDR3 DNA sequence: TGTGCCATCAGTGAGTCCCAGGGACTAGCGGGAGGCAATGAGCAGTTCTTC.

There are a few counts of this clone. The chain is built from TRBV6-6 and TRBJ2-7, with D possibly TRBD1 on 6 matching bases. CDR1 is MNHNY and CDR2 is SVGAGI in the germline V gene (reference sequence). This CDR3 is 14 amino acids long. V lost 10 bases to trimming and J lost 4 bases, with 20 bases between them. CDR3 region: CATKHRALSYEQYF. The CDR3 DNA is TGTGCCACCAAGCACAGGGCCCTATCTTACGAGCAGTACTTC.

The CDR3 coding sequence is TGTGCCAGCAGCCAAGGGACTAGCGGGAGCTGGGCCGGGGAGCTGTTTTTT. It encodes CASSQGTSGSWAGELFF. V gene TRBV3-1 (or the pseudogene TRBV3-2) combines with J gene TRBJ2-2; 13 bases agree with TRBD2. Trimming took 1 base from V and 6 from J; bases not matched to a gene: 5. The germline gives CDR1 LGHDT, CDR2 YNNKEL (reference sequence). The CDR3 spans 17 residues.

This chain joins TRBV24-1 and TRBJ1-1, with D possibly being TRBD1 (6 bases). The CDR3 length is 13 residues. Trimming removed 2 bases at V and 9 bases at J, with 12 bases between. In germline, CDR1 is KGHDR, CDR2 SFDVKD. The CDR3 sequence is CATSDWEQGKAFF. The CDR3 region has the DNA TGTGCCACCAGTGATTGGGAACAGGGAAAAGCTTTCTTT.

The genes are TRBV7-9 and TRBJ2-3; D is possibly TRBD2 (6 bases). V lost 5 bases to trimming and J lost 9 bases, with 21 bases between them. Germline V lookup: CDR1 SEHNR, CDR2 FQNEAQ (reference sequence). This CDR3 is 15 amino acids long. CDR3 coding DNA: TGTGCCAGCAGCGGTCCAGGCATCGCCGCGGGGACGCAGTATTTT. Its protein product is CASSGPGIAAGTQYF.

The chain carries TRBV29-1 and TRBJ1-3, with TRBD1 matching over 8 bases. The CDR3 sequence is 13 residues long. V shed 2 bases, J shed 9 bases, and the junction held 6 bases outside the gene matches. CDR1 and CDR2 (germline): SQVTM, ANQGSEA. CDR3 sequence reads: CSVESQGAGTIYF. Written as DNA, the CDR3 is TGCAGCGTTGAAAGTCAGGGGGCAGGCACCATATATTTT.

As for this clone: This same CDR3 is encoded by further DNA sequences in the sample. This chain joins TRBV6-5 and TRBJ1-1, with D possibly being TRBD1 (5 bases). With 4 bases removed from V and 4 bases from J, the gap between germline ends came to 10 bases. CDR1 MNHEY and CDR2 SVGAGI come from the germline V gene. The CDR3 covers 13 residues. The CDR3 loop is CASSSGSLTEAFF. In DNA form, the CDR3 reads TGTGCCAGCAGTTCAGGGTCCCTCACTGAAGCTTTCTTT.

The gene calls are TRBV5-4 and TRBJ2-1; D is unresolved. Trimming shortened V by 0 bases and J by 6 bases, and 7 bases separated the two germline ends. The CDR3 runs 13 residues. Germline CDR1 SGHNT, CDR2 YYREEE (reference sequence). Here the CDR3 DNA reads TGTGCCAGCAGCTTGGTTTACAGCAATGAGCAGTTCTTC. Its protein product is CASSLVYSNEQFF.

Only a few counts were recorded for this clone. The chain links TRBV3-1 (or the pseudogene TRBV3-2) to TRBJ2-7; 9 bases match TRBD2. V trimming: 4 bases; J trimming: 4 bases; junction bases outside the gene matches: 5. The germline V gene encodes CDR1 LGHDT and CDR2 YNNKEL (reference sequence). There are 14 residues in the CDR3. Here the CDR3 reads CASSLSGSTYEQYF. The CDR3 coding sequence is TGTGCCAGCAGCCTTAGCGGGAGTACGTACGAGCAGTACTTC.

Turning to this clone: The same CDR3 arises from other DNA sequences in this sample as well. V and J are TRBV9 and TRBJ1-2; TRBD1 might be the D (6 bases). From germline, CDR1 is SGDLS and CDR2 YYNGEE. CDR3 length: 14 amino acids. The V and J ends lost 0 bases and 4 bases respectively, with 10 bases between them. For the CDR3, the DNA is TGTGCCAGCAGCGTAGGCGGGGGCAGCTATGGCTACACCTTC. Its protein is CASSVGGGSYGYTF.

This clone was detected only a few times. The chain uses TRBV7-9 and TRBJ2-5; possibly TRBD2 for D (6 bases). Trimming removed 10 bases at V and 5 bases at J, with 17 bases between. The CDR3 totals 13 residues. CDR1 SEHNR and CDR2 FQNEAQ come from the germline V gene (reference sequence). The CDR3 coding sequence is TGTGCCACCTCCGGCCGGGGGTCGGAGACCCAGTACTTC. Residues: CATSGRGSETQYF.

The chain uses TRBV9 and TRBJ2-4; no clear D gene. The germline V gene has CDR1 SGDLS and CDR2 YYNGEE. The V and J ends lost 3 bases and 0 bases respectively, with 10 bases between them. The CDR3 spans 15 residues. The CDR3 region is CASSEMSIAKNIQYF. The CDR3 nucleotides read TGTGCCAGCAGCGAGATGAGCATAGCCAAAAACATTCAGTACTTC.

The chain carries TRBV5-6 and TRBJ1-1; possibly TRBD1 for D (6 bases). This CDR3 contains 16 residues. The germline V gene encodes CDR1 SGHDT and CDR2 YYEEEE. Trimming took off 2 bases at V and 0 bases at J, with 14 bases between the two ends. The CDR3 loop is CASSFLPGHMNTEAFF. In DNA, the CDR3 is TGTGCCAGCAGCTTCTTACCGGGACACATGAACACTGAAGCTTTCTTT.

This sequence joins TRBV12-5 and TRBJ1-6, with D unresolved. Germline CDR1 and CDR2: LGHNT and FRNRAP. The CDR3 length is 14 residues. The V gene lost 3 bases and the J gene lost 6 bases, with 9 bases spanning the gap. The CDR3 region is CASGFSLINSPLHF. DNA of the CDR3: TGTGCTAGTGGTTTTAGTCTGATTAATTCACCCCTCCACTTT.

This sequence joins TRBV3-1 (or the pseudogene TRBV3-2) and TRBJ2-2, with 7 bases aligning to TRBD2. J lost 9 bases, V lost 3 bases, and 7 bases had no gene match. The CDR3 is made up of 14 amino acids. Germline CDR1 and CDR2: LGHDT and YNNKEL (reference sequence). CDR3: CASSQWEGRWELFF. The CDR3 DNA is TGTGCCAGCAGCCAGTGGGAGGGCCGGTGGGAGCTGTTTTTT.

The chain carries TRBV6-5 and TRBJ2-3; 9 nucleotides line up with TRBD2. J lost 7 bases, V lost 6 bases, and 11 bases had no gene match. Germline V gene sequence: CDR1 MNHEY, CDR2 SVGAGI. The CDR3 sequence is 15 residues long. CDR3: CASRTTGLAVNTQYF. CDR3 coding DNA: TGTGCCAGCAGAACAACGGGACTAGCAGTGAATACGCAGTATTTT.

V is TRBV18 and J is TRBJ1-5; D gene unclear. The CDR3 is 13 amino acids. Deletions cut 5 bases from V and 4 bases from J, with 9 bases between. Germline V lookup: CDR1 KGHSH, CDR2 LQKENI. The CDR3 loop is CASSSSKNQPQHF. The CDR3 DNA is TGTGCCAGCTCATCTAGTAAGAATCAGCCCCAGCATTTT.

V gene TRBV5-6 combines with J gene TRBJ2-1, with D unresolved. CDR1 is SGHDT and CDR2 is YYEEEE in the germline V gene. V was pared by 4 bases and J by 10 bases, with 9 bases between. This CDR3 is 11 amino acids long. CDR3 sequence (DNA): TGTGCCAGCAGCGCTATGGGCGAGCAGTTCTTC. It codes for CASSAMGEQFF.